This paragraph reports one T cell receptor (beta chain). The entry originates in a study of T cell responses to AZD1222 COVID-19 vaccine. The germline CDR1 and CDR2 sequences are MDHEN and SYDVKM. This CDR3 is built from 12 residues. Trimming removed 10 bases from V and 8 bases from J; junction bases left unmatched: 10. The repertoire was sequenced with immunoSEQ multiplex PCR; TCRdb's copy has only in-frame clones and lacks some. The sample has about 180,000 clones, approximately 90% seen once. The TCR was taken from an adult in good health. The chain recombines TRBV28 with TRBJ1-2; 7 positions agree with TRBD1. The sequencing here drew on peripheral blood, taken on day 0 of AZD1222 vaccination. The CDR3 nucleotides read TGTGCCACCCTGGAGGGGGCGTGGGGCTACACCTTC. Translated, it gives CATLEGAWGYTF.